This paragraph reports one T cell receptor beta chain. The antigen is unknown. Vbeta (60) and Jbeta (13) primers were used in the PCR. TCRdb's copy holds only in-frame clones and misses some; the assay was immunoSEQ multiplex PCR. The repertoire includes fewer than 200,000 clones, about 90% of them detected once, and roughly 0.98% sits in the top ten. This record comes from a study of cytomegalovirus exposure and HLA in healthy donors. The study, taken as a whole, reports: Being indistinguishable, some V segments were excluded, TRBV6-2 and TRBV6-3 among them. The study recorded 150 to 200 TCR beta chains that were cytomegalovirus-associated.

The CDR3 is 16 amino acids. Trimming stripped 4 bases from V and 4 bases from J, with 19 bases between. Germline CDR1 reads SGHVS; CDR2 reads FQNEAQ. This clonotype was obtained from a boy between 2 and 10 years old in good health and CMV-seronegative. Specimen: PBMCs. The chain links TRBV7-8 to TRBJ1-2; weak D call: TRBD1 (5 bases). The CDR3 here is CASSSLDSLKPYGYTF. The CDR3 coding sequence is TGTGCCAGCAGCTCCCTAGACAGCCTCAAGCCCTATGGCTACACCTTC.